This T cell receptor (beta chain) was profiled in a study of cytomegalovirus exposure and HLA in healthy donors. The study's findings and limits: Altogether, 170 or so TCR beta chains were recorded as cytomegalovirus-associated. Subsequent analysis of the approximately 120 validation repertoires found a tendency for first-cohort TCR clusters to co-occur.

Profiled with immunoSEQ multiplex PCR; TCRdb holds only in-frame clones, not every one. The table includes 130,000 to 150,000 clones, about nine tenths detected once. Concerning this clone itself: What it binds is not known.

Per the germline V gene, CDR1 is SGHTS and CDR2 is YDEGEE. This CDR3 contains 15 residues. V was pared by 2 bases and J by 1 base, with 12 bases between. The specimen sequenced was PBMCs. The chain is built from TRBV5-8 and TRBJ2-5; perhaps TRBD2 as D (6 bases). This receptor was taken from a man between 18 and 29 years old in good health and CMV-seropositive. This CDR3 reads CASSLLGGFQETQYF. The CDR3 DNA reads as TGTGCCAGCAGCTTACTGGGGGGTTTCCAAGAGACCCAGTACTTC.